This T cell receptor beta chain emerged from a study of OX40 agonist ivuxolimab in advanced cancers. On the study more broadly: The dose-escalation group included hepatocellular carcinoma, melanoma, renal cell carcinoma and head and neck cancer. Partial responses were observed in three patients, of whom one had hepatocellular carcinoma and two had cutaneous melanoma. Patients with prior anti-PD-1, anti-PD-L1 or anti-CTLA-4 therapy were eligible; less than 50% had some.

Per germline, CDR1 SGHVS and CDR2 FQNEAQ. V shed 7 bases and J shed 7 bases, with 23 bases lying between them. This CDR3 comprises 17 residues. Assay used: immunoSEQ multiplex PCR; TCRdb lists only in-frame clones, some missing. The data show roughly 40,000 clones, approximately 86% seen once. Sequenced here: CD4+ or CD8+ T cells sorted from blood, sampled in a trial of the OX40 agonist ivuxolimab. This TCR was sampled from an adult with an advanced solid tumor such as melanoma, head and neck, liver or kidney cancer. This chain links TRBV7-8 with TRBJ1-6; no firm D call. This CDR3 reads CASMRPRSGVWNSPLHF. DNA for the CDR3: TGTGCCAGCATGAGGCCTCGATCTGGGGTGTGGAATTCACCCCTCCACTTT.